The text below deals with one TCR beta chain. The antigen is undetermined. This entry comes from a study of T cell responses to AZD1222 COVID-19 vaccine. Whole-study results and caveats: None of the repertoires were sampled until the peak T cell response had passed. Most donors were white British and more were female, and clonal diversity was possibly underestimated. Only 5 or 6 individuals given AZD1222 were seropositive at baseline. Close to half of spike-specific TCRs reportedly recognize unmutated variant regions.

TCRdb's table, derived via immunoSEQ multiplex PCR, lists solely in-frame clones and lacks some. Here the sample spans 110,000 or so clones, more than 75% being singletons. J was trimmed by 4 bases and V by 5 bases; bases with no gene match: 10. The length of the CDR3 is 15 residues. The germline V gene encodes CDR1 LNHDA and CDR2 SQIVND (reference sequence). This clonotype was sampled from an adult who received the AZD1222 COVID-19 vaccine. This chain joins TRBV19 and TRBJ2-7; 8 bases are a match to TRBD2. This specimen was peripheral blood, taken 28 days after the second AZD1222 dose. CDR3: CASSPQVGGVYEQYF. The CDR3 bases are TGTGCCAGTAGTCCCCAAGTCGGGGGGGTATACGAGCAGTACTTC.